What follows are 29 T cell receptor beta chains derived from one specimen sequenced in a study of T cell repertoires in cytomegalovirus infection. MiXCR, applied by TCRdb to the reads, yields one record per CDR3 protein. Of 100,000 or so distinct CDR3 sequences in the sample, about 15% were seen once. Sequencing was performed on PBMCs. These receptors came from a human donor in good health (CMV status not recorded). Some clones in this sample may be carry-over from other donors' samples.

V usage is TRBV7-3 and J usage is TRBJ2-1; a weak D match, TRBD1 (7 bases). The CDR3 has 15 residues. The V end was cut by 1 base, the J end by 7 bases, with 14 bases between. The germline V gene has CDR1 SGHTA and CDR2 FQGTGA. CDR3 nucleotides: TGTGCCAGCAGCTTAAACAGGGGAGGTAGGAATGAGCAGTTCTTC. It specifies CASSLNRGGRNEQFF.

V gene TRBV19 combines with J gene TRBJ1-5; D gene unclear. The germline gives CDR1 LNHDA, CDR2 SQIVND (reference sequence). V was cut by 3 bases and J by 4 bases, with 13 bases left in between. CDR3 size: 15 residues. This CDR3 reads CASSIRAGSNQPQHF. The CDR3 DNA sequence: TGTGCCAGTAGTATTAGGGCAGGAAGTAATCAGCCCCAGCATTTT.

The rearrangement uses TRBV7-8 and TRBJ2-7, with D tentatively TRBD1 (6 bases). CDR1 and CDR2 (germline): SGHVS, FQNEAQ. The V end lost 5 bases, the J end lost 7 bases, and 12 bases lay between the germline ends. CDR3 length: 12 residues. Here the CDR3 reads CASSQPRGEQYF. The DNA for the CDR3 is TGTGCCAGCAGCCAACCCAGGGGTGAGCAGTACTTC.

A note on this clonotype: One base away lies a much larger clone, so this may be a sequencing read error. This sequence joins TRBV6-1 and TRBJ2-7; 7 bases agree with TRBD1. From germline, CDR1 is MNHNS and CDR2 SASEGT. The CDR3 totals 13 residues. V shed 9 bases, J shed 0 bases, and the junction held 5 bases outside the gene matches. The DNA for the CDR3 is TGTGCCAGTGAGACAGGGATCTCCTACGAGCAGTACTTC. It codes for CASETGISYEQYF.

The chain joins TRBV28 to TRBJ2-1; D may be TRBD2 (6 bases). There are 14 residues in the CDR3. The ends were cut back, 2 bases at V and 4 bases at J, with 9 bases in the middle. From germline, CDR1 is MDHEN and CDR2 SYDVKM. This CDR3 reads CASSLAGWYNEQFF. In nucleotides, the CDR3 is TGTGCCAGCAGTTTAGCGGGGTGGTACAATGAGCAGTTCTTC.

This clonotype was found many times. CDR3 region: CASSGGLSPNSPLHF. The CDR3 nucleotides read TGTGCCAGCAGCGGTGGACTATCCCCTAATTCACCCCTCCACTTT. The chain couples TRBV7-2 to TRBJ1-6; D gene uncertain. The CDR3 loop spans 15 amino acids. V dropped 5 bases and J dropped 6 bases, with 14 bases sitting between them. Germline-derived CDR1 and CDR2 are SGHTA and FQGNSA.

This clonotype appeared many times. The chain uses TRBV5-5 and TRBJ2-5; D is perhaps TRBD1 (6 bases). V was cut by 1 base and J by 4 bases, with 14 bases left in between. Germline loops: CDR1 SGHKS, CDR2 YYEKEE (reference sequence). The CDR3 consists of 15 residues. The CDR3 DNA reads as TGTGCCAGCAGCTTGCCGCCGACAGGAAGAGAGACCCAGTACTTC. It is translated as CASSLPPTGRETQYF.

This clonotype was observed many times. This chain links TRBV7-2 with TRBJ1-1, with a weak D call TRBD1 (5 bases). The CDR3 sequence is 14 residues long. Trimming stripped 5 bases from V and 5 bases from J, with 15 bases between. Germline CDR1 reads SGHTA; CDR2 reads FQGNSA. CDR3 DNA sequence: TGTGCCAGCAGCCTAGGGCGACAGACGACTGAAGCTTTCTTT. It translates to CASSLGRQTTEAFF.

In its sample, this clonotype was seen many times. The gene calls are TRBV29-1 and TRBJ2-1, with 16 bases lining up with TRBD2. V was pared by 3 bases and J by 8 bases, with 7 bases of the junction left unmatched. The CDR3 spans 16 residues. CDR1 SQVTM and CDR2 ANQGSEA come from the germline V gene. The CDR3 DNA reads TGCAGCGTTGAGTGGGGGACTAGCGGGGGGGCAGATGAGCAGTTCTTC. Protein sequence: CSVEWGTSGGADEQFF.

The chain joins TRBV2 to TRBJ1-6, with D unclear. The V end was cut by 4 bases, the J end by 0 bases, with 10 bases between. This CDR3 comprises 16 residues. CDR1 and CDR2 from the germline V gene are SNHLY and FYNNEI. The CDR3 sequence: CASSGLLSSYNSPLHF. In nucleotides, the CDR3 is TGTGCCAGCAGTGGCCTATTAAGCTCCTATAATTCACCCCTCCACTTT. The variable domain in full, completed from reference TRBV2 and TRBJ1-6, reads EPEVTQTPSHQVTQMGQEVILRCVPISNHLYFYWYRQILGQKVEFLVSFYNNEISEKSEIFDDQFSVERPDGSNFTLKIRSTKLEDSAMYFCASSGLLSSYNSPLHFGNGTRLTVT.

The J gene is TRBJ2-1, the V gene TRBV11-2; 9 positions match TRBD2. After removal of 5 bases from V and 6 bases from J, the junction contained 8 bases not matched to a gene. Germline-derived CDR1 and CDR2 are SGHAT and FQNNGV. The CDR3 runs to 15 residues. DNA of the CDR3: TGTGCCAGCAGCCCTGCCGGGACTAGCATCAATGAGCAGTTCTTC. Its translation is CASSPAGTSINEQFF.

This clonotype was seen more than once but under ten times. The chain couples TRBV12-3 or TRBV12-4 to TRBJ1-4, with D hard to call. Between the trimmed V and J ends, which lost 3 bases and 5 bases, there was a span of 10 bases. This CDR3 spans 14 amino acids. The CDR3: CASSFDGSNEKLFF. In DNA, the CDR3 is TGTGCCAGCAGTTTCGACGGAAGCAATGAAAAACTGTTTTTT.

This sequence joins TRBV20-1 and TRBJ2-7, with D unclear. In germline, CDR1 is DFQATT, CDR2 SNEGSKA (reference sequence). There are 12 residues in the CDR3. The V end was cut by 3 bases, the J end by 7 bases, with 13 bases between. The CDR3 here is CSARIEGFEQYF. CDR3 coding DNA: TGCAGTGCTAGGATTGAAGGTTTTGAGCAGTACTTC.

In this sample, this clonotype turned up many times. The chain carries TRBV28 and TRBJ1-5; 11 nucleotides align to TRBD1. Germline trimming cut 6 bases from V and 4 bases from J; bases unmatched to any gene: 5. CDR3 size: 15 residues. Germline CDR1 is MDHEN and CDR2 is SYDVKM. The CDR3 protein is CASRRTGGSNQPQHF. In nucleotides, the CDR3 is TGTGCCAGCAGGAGGACAGGGGGCAGTAATCAGCCCCAGCATTTT.

The chain has TRBV20-1 and TRBJ1-5; the match to TRBD1 covers 8 bases. The length of the CDR3 is 14 residues. Trimming took 6 bases from V and 4 from J; bases not matched to a gene: 8. The V gene's germline CDR1 is DFQATT and CDR2 SNEGSKA (reference sequence). The CDR3: CSASSDRVNQPQHF. The CDR3 DNA sequence: TGCAGTGCCTCCTCGGACAGGGTTAATCAGCCCCAGCATTTT.

V and J are TRBV5-1 and TRBJ2-3; no clear D. The CDR3 is 15 residues long. Germline CDR1 reads SGHRS; CDR2 reads YFSETQ. Trimming pared 0 bases from V and 2 bases from J, leaving 10 bases between. DNA of the CDR3: TGCGCCAGCAGCTTGGCGACTCCCGACACAGATACGCAGTATTTT. Protein product: CASSLATPDTDTQYF. Using reference TRBV5-1 and TRBJ2-3 for the parts outside the CDR3, the full variable domain is KAGVTQTPRYLIKTRGQQVTLSCSPISGHRSVSWYQQTPGQGLQFLFEYFSETQRNKGNFPGRFSGRQFSNSRSEMNVSTLELGDSALYLCASSLATPDTDTQYFGPGTRLTVL.

The chain recombines TRBV12-3 or TRBV12-4 with TRBJ1-2; D gene uncertain. Deletions cut 6 bases from V and 5 bases from J, with 10 bases between. The CDR3 runs to 12 residues. CDR3 residues: CASSRVEYGYTF. The CDR3 DNA follows: TGTGCCAGCAGCCGGGTGGAGTATGGCTACACCTTC.

This clonotype was seen repeatedly, ten times or more. V gene TRBV27 combines with J gene TRBJ2-3; D may be TRBD1 (6 bases). Germline CDR1 is MNHEY and CDR2 is SMNVEV (reference sequence). The CDR3 runs to 17 residues. Trimming pared 3 bases from V and 5 bases from J, leaving 21 bases between. Written as DNA, the CDR3 is TGTGCCAGCAGTTTTGGAATTGAGACAGGTCCTGGAGATACGCAGTATTTT. Amino acid sequence: CASSFGIETGPGDTQYF.

Concerning this clonotype itself: A much larger clonotype is one base distant, so this may be a read error. This rearrangement joins TRBV6-2 or TRBV6-3 to TRBJ1-5, with a weak D call TRBD1 (5 bases). The CDR3 length is 17 residues. Deletions cut 0 bases from V and 0 bases from J, with 12 bases between. In germline, CDR1 is MNHEY, CDR2 SVGEGT. Here the CDR3 DNA reads TGTGCCAGCAGTTACTCGGGGGGAATGTCTAGCAATCAGCCCCAGCATTTT. Residues: CASSYSGGMSSNQPQHF.

A few counts support this clonotype. The rearrangement links TRBV7-9 to TRBJ1-4, with 9 bases identical to TRBD1. CDR1 SEHNR and CDR2 FQNEAQ come from the germline V gene (reference sequence). V dropped 5 bases and J dropped 5; count of bases not matched to a gene: 15. The CDR3 has 18 residues. The CDR3: CASSPTRTGGINNEKLFF. The CDR3 nucleotides are TGTGCCAGCAGCCCAACCCGTACAGGGGGCATTAACAATGAAAAACTGTTTTTT.

The sample holds a few counts of this clonotype. The genes are TRBV6-5 and TRBJ2-6, with 7 bases lining up with TRBD2. The CDR3 sequence is 15 residues long. V trimming: 6 bases; J trimming: 4 bases; junction bases outside the gene matches: 6. Germline lookup yields CDR1 MNHEY and CDR2 SVGAGI. The CDR3 region has the DNA TGTGCCAGCAGGGGAGGGGCGAGGGGGGCCAACGTCCTGACTTTC. It codes for CASRGGARGANVLTF.

This clonotype was detected many times. The chain combines TRBV28 with TRBJ2-1, with TRBD1 matching over 8 bases. This CDR3 has 16 amino acids. Germline loops: CDR1 MDHEN, CDR2 SYDVKM. Trimming took 4 bases from V and 9 from J; bases not matched to a gene: 14. CDR3 nucleotide sequence: TGTGCCAGCAGTTCACCAGGGGGCGGAAAGTTTGTTGAGCAGTTCTTC. It yields the protein CASSSPGGGKFVEQFF.

This clonotype was detected ten times or more. This chain connects TRBV14 to TRBJ1-2; D perhaps matches TRBD1 (6 bases). Germline V gene data show CDR1 as SGHDN and CDR2 as FVKESK. This CDR3 contains 14 residues. V lost 0 bases and J lost 8, with 13 bases in between. The CDR3 DNA follows: TGTGCCAGCAGCCAAGATCGGGGGGCGGGAGGCTACACCTTC. Translating it yields CASSQDRGAGGYTF.

This clonotype was counted at least ten times. The V gene is TRBV12-3 or TRBV12-4, the J gene TRBJ2-3; D assignment may be TRBD1 or TRBD2 (6 bases each). The CDR3 sequence is 14 residues long. Trimming cost V 10 bases and J 1 base, with 15 bases left between them. The CDR3 spells CATRRAGGTDTQYF. The CDR3, as DNA: TGTGCCACCCGGAGGGCAGGGGGCACAGATACGCAGTATTTT.

This clonotype occurred many times. The rearrangement links TRBV6-1 to TRBJ1-5; no definite D call. Germline V CDR1 and CDR2: MNHNS, SASEGT. V was clipped by 9 bases and J by 0 bases, with 21 bases between them. The length of the CDR3 is 17 residues. CDR3 in amino acids: CARNITFYLYSNQPQHF. For the CDR3, the DNA is TGTGCCAGGAATATAACTTTCTACCTGTATAGCAATCAGCCCCAGCATTTT.

This clonotype was picked up many times. V gene TRBV7-8 combines with J gene TRBJ2-7; 8 nucleotides align to TRBD2. This CDR3 region has 16 residues. CDR1 is SGHVS and CDR2 is FQNEAQ in the germline V gene. V lost 1 base to trimming and J lost 0 bases; unmatched junction nucleotides: 5. The DNA for the CDR3 is TGTGCCAGCAGCTTAGTGGCGGGGGGTAGCTCCTACGAGCAGTACTTC. This codes for CASSLVAGGSSYEQYF.

The chain combines TRBV7-9 with TRBJ1-1; D unclear. V was pared by 5 bases and J by 5 bases, with 15 bases between. The CDR3 is made up of 14 amino acids. Germline assignment: CDR1 SEHNR and CDR2 FQNEAQ (reference sequence). The CDR3 loop is CASSPTPGGTEAFF. DNA of the CDR3: TGTGCCAGCAGCCCCACCCCGGGTGGTACTGAAGCTTTCTTT.

This clonotype was recorded at least ten times. V gene TRBV12-3 or TRBV12-4 combines with J gene TRBJ1-1, with 7 positions matching TRBD1. J was trimmed by 4 bases and V by 4 bases; bases with no gene match: 6. The CDR3 extends over 14 amino acids. DNA of the CDR3: TGTGCCAGCAGTTACACAGGGGTTAGCACTGAAGCTTTCTTT. Residues: CASSYTGVSTEAFF.

This chain uses TRBV6-2 or TRBV6-3 with TRBJ1-1; a weak D match, TRBD1 (5 bases). V was shortened by 1 base and J by 5 bases, with 14 bases between the two germline ends. The V gene's germline CDR1 is MNHEY and CDR2 SVGEGT. The CDR3 has 15 amino acids. CDR3 protein: CASSYYPTGGTEAFF. The CDR3 nucleotides are TGTGCCAGCAGTTACTACCCTACGGGGGGGACTGAAGCTTTCTTT.